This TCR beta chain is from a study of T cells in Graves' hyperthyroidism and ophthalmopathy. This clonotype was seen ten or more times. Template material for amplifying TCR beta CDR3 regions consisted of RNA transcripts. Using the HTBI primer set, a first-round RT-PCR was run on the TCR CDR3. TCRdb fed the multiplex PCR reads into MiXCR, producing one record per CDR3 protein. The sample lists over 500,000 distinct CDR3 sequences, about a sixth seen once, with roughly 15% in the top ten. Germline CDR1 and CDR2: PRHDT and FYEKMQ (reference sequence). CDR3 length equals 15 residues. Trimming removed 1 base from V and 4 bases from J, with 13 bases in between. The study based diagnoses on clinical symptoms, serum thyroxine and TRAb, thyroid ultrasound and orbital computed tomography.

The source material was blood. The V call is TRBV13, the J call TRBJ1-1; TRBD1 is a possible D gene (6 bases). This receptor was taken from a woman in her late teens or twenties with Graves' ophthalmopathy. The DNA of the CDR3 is TGTGCCAGCAGCTTAGACGGTCGGGGGGCCACTGAAGCTTTCTTT. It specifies CASSLDGRGATEAFF.